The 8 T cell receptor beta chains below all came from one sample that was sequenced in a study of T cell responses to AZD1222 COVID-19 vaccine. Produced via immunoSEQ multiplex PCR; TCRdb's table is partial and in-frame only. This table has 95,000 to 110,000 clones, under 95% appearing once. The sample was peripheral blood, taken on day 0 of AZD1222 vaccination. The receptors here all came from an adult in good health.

This CDR3 is CASSARGGGDNSPLHF. Written as DNA, the CDR3 is TGTGCCAGCAGCGCCCGTGGAGGTGGGGATAATTCACCCCTCCACTTT. This chain links TRBV7-2 with TRBJ1-6; D remains unclear. The CDR3 has 16 amino acids. V lost 5 bases and J lost 5, with 16 bases in between. The V gene's germline CDR1 is SGHTA and CDR2 FQGNSA.

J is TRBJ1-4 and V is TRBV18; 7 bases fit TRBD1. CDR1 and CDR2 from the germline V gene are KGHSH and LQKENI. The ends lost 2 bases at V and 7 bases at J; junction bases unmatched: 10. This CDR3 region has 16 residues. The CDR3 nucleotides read TGTGCCAGCTCACCATTTCCCGGGACAGCAATTGAAAAACTGTTTTTT. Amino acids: CASSPFPGTAIEKLFF.

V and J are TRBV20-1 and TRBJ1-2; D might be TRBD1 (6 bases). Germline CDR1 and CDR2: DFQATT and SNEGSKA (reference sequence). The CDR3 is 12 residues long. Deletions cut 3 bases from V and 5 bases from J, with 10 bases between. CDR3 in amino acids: CSASSGAYGYTF. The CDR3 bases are TGCAGTGCTAGTTCAGGGGCATATGGCTACACCTTC.

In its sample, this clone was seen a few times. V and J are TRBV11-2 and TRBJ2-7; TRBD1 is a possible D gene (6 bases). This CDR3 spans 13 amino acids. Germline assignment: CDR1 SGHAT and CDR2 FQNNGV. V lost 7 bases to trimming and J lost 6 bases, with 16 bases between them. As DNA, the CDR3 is TGTGCCAGCAATCGAGGGCAGGGGAGCGAGCAGTACTTC. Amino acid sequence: CASNRGQGSEQYF.

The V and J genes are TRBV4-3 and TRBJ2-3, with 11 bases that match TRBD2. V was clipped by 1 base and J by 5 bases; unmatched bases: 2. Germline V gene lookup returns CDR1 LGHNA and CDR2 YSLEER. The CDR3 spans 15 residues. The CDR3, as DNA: TGCGCCAGCAGCCAAGTAGCGGGGGGGAAAGATACGCAGTATTTT. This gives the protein CASSQVAGGKDTQYF.

CDR3 residues: CASSPGGATDTQYF. DNA for the CDR3: TGTGCCAGCAGCCCTGGGGGGGCTACAGATACGCAGTATTTT. The chain recombines TRBV7-8 with TRBJ2-3, with D possibly TRBD2 on 7 matching bases. CDR1 and CDR2 (germline): SGHVS, FQNEAQ. The CDR3 runs 14 residues. Deletions cut 5 bases from V and 3 bases from J, with 12 bases between.

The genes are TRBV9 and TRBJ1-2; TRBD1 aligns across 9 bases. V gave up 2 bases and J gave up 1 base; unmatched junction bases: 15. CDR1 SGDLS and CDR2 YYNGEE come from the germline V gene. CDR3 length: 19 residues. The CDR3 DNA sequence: TGTGCCAGCAGCGTTGTCCTGGGACAGGGAGAGGGGGGTAACTATGGCTACACCTTC. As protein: CASSVVLGQGEGGNYGYTF.

CDR3 protein: CASSVGLSGLSEQYF. The CDR3 DNA sequence: TGTGCCAGCAGCGTGGGGCTAAGTGGGCTTAGTGAGCAGTACTTC. The rearrangement joins TRBV9 to TRBJ2-7, with D perhaps matching TRBD1 (5 bases). Deletions cut 2 bases from V and 7 bases from J, with 19 bases between. Germline values: CDR1 SGDLS, CDR2 YYNGEE. The CDR3 spans 15 residues.